This TCR beta chain was observed in a study of T cell responses to AZD1222 COVID-19 vaccine. Study-wide points: Elevations in Spike-specific TCR breadth and depth followed administration of two AZD1222 doses. Nearly half of spike-specific TCRs reportedly target unmutated variant regions. The span of vaccine-associated CD4 TCRs extended across spike, with dominance at 160-218 and 743-854. Scientists sampled the repertoires only once the peak T cell response had passed.

In regard to this clone: Antigen specificity is unknown.

The V and J ends lost 4 bases and 6 bases, in that order; junction bases with no gene match: 5. This CDR3 contains 13 residues. CDR1 and CDR2 (germline): SGHDT, YYEEEE. Sequencing used immunoSEQ multiplex PCR; TCRdb keeps in-frame clones, though not all of them. The sample includes roughly 100,000 clones, 70% to 90% seen only once; the top ten take 2.5%. Specimen: peripheral blood, collected 28 days after the second AZD1222 dose. This chain connects TRBV5-6 to TRBJ1-1; 8 bases are a match to TRBD1. The receptor was isolated from an adult who received the AZD1222 COVID-19 vaccine. CDR3 in DNA: TGTGCCAGCAGCCTCTCGACAGGGGCTGAAGCTTTCTTT. It codes for CASSLSTGAEAFF.